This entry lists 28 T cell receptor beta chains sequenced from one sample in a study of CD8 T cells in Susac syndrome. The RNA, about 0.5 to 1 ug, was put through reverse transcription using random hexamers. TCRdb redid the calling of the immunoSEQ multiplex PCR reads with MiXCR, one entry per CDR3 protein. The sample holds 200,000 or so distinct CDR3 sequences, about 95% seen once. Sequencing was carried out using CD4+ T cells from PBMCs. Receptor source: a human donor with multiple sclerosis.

The CDR3: CASSHPQGNGNTIYF. Written as DNA, the CDR3 is TGTGCCAGCAGCCACCCCCAGGGTAATGGAAACACCATATATTTT. This chain joins TRBV11-2 and TRBJ1-3; D perhaps matches TRBD1 (5 bases). CDR3 length: 15 residues. V was cut by 5 bases and J by 3 bases, with 14 bases left in between. Germline CDR1 and CDR2: SGHAT and FQNNGV.

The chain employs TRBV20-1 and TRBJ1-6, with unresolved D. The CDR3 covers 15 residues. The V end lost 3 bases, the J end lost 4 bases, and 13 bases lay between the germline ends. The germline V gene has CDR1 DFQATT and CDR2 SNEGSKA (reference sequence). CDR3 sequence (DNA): TGCAGTGCTAGGGTGCCGAGCGATTATAATTCACCCCTCCACTTT. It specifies CSARVPSDYNSPLHF.

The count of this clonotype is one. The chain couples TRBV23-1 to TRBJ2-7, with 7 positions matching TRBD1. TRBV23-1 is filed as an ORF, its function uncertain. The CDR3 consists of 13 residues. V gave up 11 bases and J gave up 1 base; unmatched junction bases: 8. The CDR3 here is CAYWQGVSYEQYF. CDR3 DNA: TGCGCCTATTGGCAGGGGGTTTCCTACGAGCAGTACTTC.

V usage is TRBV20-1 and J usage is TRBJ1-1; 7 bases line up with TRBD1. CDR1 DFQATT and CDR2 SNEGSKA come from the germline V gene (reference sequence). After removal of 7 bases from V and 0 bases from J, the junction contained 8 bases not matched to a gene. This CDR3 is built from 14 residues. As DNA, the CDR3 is TGCAGTGTTGCGGGACAGAGGGTGAACACTGAAGCTTTCTTT. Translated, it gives CSVAGQRVNTEAFF.

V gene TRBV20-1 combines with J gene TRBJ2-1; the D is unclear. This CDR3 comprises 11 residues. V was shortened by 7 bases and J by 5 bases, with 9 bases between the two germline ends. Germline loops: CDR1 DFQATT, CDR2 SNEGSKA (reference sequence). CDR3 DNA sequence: TGCAGTGGAACGACCCACAATGAGCAGTTCTTC. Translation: CSGTTHNEQFF.

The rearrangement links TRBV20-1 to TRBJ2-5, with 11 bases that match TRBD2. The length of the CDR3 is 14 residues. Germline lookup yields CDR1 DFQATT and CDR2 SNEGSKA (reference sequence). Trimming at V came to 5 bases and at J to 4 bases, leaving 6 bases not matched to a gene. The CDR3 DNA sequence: TGCAGTGCTCTAGCGGGAGGTGAGGGAGAGACCCAGTACTTC. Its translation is CSALAGGEGETQYF.

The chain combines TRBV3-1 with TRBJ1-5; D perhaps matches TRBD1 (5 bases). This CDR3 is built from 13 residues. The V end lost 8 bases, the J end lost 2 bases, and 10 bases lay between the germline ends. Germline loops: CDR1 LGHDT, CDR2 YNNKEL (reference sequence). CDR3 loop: CASGGWGNQPQHF. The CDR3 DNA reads TGTGCCAGCGGGGGATGGGGCAATCAGCCCCAGCATTTT.

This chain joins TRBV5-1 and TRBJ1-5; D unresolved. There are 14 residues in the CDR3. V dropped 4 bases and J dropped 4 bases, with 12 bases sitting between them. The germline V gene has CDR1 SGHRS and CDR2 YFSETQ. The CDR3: CASSVTGRNQPQHF. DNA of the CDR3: TGCGCCAGCAGCGTCACTGGGCGGAATCAGCCCCAGCATTTT.

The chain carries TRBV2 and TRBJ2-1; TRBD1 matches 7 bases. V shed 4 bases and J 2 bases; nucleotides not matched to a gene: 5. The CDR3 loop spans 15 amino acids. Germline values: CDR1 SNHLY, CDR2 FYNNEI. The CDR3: CASSAFQGAYNEQFF. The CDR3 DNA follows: TGTGCCAGCAGTGCTTTCCAGGGGGCCTACAATGAGCAGTTCTTC.

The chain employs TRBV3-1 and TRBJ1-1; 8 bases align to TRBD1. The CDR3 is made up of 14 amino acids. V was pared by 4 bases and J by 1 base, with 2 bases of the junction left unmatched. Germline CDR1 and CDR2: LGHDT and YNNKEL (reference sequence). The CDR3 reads CASSRQGSNTEAFF. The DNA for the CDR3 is TGTGCCAGCAGCCGACAGGGGTCGAACACTGAAGCTTTCTTT. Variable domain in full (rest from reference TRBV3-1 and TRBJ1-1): DTAVSQTPKYLVTQMGNDKSIKCEQNLGHDTMYWYKQDSKKFLKIMFSYNNKELIINETVPNRFSPKSPDKAHLNLHINSLELGDSAVYFCASSRQGSNTEAFFGQGTRLTVV.

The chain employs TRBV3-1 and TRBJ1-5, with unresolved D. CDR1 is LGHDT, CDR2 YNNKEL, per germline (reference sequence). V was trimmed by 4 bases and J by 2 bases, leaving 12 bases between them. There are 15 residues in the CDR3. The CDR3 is CASSPRDGGNQPQHF. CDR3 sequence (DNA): TGTGCCAGCAGCCCGCGGGATGGGGGCAATCAGCCCCAGCATTTT.

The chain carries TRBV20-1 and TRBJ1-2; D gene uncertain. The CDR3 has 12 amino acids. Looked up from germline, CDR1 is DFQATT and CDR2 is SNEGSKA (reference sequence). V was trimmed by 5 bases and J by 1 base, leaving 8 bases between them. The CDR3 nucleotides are TGCAGTGCTCCCCCCGATAACTATGGCTACACCTTC. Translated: CSAPPDNYGYTF.

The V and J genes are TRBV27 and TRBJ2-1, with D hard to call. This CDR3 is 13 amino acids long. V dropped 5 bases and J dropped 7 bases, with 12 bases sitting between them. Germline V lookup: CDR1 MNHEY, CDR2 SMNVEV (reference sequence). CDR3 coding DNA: TGTGCCAGCAGTGCCGACTGGATAAATGAGCAGTTCTTC. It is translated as CASSADWINEQFF.

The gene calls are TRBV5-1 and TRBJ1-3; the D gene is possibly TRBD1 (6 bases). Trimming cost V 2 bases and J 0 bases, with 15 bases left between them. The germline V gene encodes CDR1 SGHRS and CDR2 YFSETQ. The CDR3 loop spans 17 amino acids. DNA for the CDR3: TGCGCCAGCAGCTTATCGGGGGCAGCAGCCTCTGGAAACACCATATATTTT. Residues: CASSLSGAAASGNTIYF.

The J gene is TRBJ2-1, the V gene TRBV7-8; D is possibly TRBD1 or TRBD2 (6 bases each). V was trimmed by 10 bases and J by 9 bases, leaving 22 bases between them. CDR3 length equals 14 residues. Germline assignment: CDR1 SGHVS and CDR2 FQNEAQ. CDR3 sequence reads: CATIEWGAYGEQFF. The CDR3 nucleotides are TGTGCCACCATCGAGTGGGGGGCCTACGGTGAGCAGTTCTTC.

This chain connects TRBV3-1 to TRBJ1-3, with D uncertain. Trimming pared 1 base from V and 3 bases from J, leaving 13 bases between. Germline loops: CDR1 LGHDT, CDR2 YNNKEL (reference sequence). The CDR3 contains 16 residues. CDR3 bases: TGTGCCAGCAGCCAAGTTTACGGGGTTCGTGGAAACACCATATATTTT. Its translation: CASSQVYGVRGNTIYF.

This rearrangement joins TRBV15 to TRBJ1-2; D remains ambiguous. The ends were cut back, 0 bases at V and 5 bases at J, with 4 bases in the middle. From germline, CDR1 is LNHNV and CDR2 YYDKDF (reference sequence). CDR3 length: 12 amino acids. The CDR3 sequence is CATSRDTYGYTF. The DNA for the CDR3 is TGTGCCACCAGCAGAGACACATATGGCTACACCTTC.

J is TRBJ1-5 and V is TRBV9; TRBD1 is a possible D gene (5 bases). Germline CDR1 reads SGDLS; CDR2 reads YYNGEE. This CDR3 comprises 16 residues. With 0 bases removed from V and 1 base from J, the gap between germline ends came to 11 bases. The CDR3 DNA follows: TGTGCCAGCAGCGTAGGAGGGGCAGGGAGCAATCAGCCCCAGCATTTT. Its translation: CASSVGGAGSNQPQHF.

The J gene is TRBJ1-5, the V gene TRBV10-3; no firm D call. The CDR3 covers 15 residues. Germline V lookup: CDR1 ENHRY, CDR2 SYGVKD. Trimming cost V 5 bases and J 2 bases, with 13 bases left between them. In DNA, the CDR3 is TGTGCCATCAGTCCCGGCGGACGGGGCAATCAGCCCCAGCATTTT. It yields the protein CAISPGGRGNQPQHF.

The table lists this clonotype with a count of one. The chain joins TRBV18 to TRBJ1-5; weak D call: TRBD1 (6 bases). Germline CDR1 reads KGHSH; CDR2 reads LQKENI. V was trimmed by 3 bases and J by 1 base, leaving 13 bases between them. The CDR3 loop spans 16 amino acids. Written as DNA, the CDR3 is TGTGCCAGCTCACCGGCCGGGACAATGAGCAATCAGCCCCAGCATTTT. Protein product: CASSPAGTMSNQPQHF.

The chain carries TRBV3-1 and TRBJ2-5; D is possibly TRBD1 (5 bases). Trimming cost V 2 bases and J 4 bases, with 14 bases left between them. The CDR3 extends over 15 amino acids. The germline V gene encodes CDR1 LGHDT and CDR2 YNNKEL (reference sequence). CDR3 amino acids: CASSQPLRGGETQYF. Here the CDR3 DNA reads TGTGCCAGCAGCCAACCCCTTAGGGGCGGAGAGACCCAGTACTTC.

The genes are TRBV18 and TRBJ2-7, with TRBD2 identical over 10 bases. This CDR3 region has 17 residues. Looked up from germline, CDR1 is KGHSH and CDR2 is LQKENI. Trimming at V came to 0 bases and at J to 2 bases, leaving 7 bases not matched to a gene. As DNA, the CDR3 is TGTGCCAGCTCACCACCCCCAGCGGGGGGGACCCCCTACGAGCAGTACTTC. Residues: CASSPPPAGGTPYEQYF.

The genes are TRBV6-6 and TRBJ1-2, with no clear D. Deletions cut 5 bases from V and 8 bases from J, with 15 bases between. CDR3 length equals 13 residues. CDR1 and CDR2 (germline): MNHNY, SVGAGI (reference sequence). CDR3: CASSSLNLAGYTF. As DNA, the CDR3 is TGTGCCAGCAGTAGCCTAAACCTAGCAGGCTACACCTTC.

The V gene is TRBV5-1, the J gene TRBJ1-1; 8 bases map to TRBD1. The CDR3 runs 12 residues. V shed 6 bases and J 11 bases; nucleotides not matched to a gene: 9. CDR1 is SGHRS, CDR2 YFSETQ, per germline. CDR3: CASTRDRRKAFF. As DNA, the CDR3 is TGCGCCAGCACCCGGGACAGGCGAAAGGCTTTCTTT.

The CDR3, as DNA: TGCAGTGCTTTAAGCGGGAGGGCCGGTGAGCAGTTCTTC. Translating gives CSALSGRAGEQFF. The chain joins TRBV20-1 to TRBJ2-1, with 10 positions matching TRBD2. J was trimmed by 9 bases and V by 5 bases; bases with no gene match: 7. CDR1 and CDR2 (germline): DFQATT, SNEGSKA (reference sequence). The CDR3 runs to 13 residues.

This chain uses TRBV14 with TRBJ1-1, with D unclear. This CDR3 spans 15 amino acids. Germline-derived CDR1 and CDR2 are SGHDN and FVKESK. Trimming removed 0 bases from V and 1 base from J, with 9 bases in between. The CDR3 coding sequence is TGTGCCAGCAGCCAAGATTGGGGAGCGAACACTGAAGCTTTCTTT. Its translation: CASSQDWGANTEAFF.

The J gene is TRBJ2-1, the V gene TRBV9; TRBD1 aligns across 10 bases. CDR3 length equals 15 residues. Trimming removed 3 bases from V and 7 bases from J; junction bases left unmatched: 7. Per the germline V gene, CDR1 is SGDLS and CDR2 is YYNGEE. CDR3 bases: TGTGCCAGCAGCGCAACCGGGACAGGGGTAAATGAGCAGTTCTTC. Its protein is CASSATGTGVNEQFF. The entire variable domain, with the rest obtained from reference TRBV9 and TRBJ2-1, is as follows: DSGVTQTPKHLITATGQRVTLRCSPRSGDLSVYWYQQSLDQGLQFLIQYYNGEERAKGNILERFSAQQFPDLHSELNLSSLELGDSALYFCASSATGTGVNEQFFGPGTRLTVL.

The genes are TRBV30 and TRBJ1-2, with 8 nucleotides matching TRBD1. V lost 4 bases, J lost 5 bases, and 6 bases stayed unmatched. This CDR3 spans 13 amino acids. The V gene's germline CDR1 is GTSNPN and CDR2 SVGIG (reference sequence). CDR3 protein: CAWTRTGTYGYTF. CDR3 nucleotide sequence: TGTGCCTGGACGAGGACAGGGACTTATGGCTACACCTTC.